One sample yielded the 16 T cell receptor beta chains listed below, sequenced in a study of CD8+ T cells in alopecia areata. After isolation, RNA underwent reverse transcription to generate cDNA as the sequencing template. Profiled with immunoSEQ multiplex PCR; TCRdb holds only in-frame clones, not every one. The table has approximately 140,000 clones, roughly 82% seen once. Stated treatment: oral pan-JAK inhibitor, 5-10 mg twice daily. Sequencing used CD8+ T cells sorted from blood, obtained at week 4, from a patient treated with tofacitinib. The receptors originated from a human donor with alopecia areata.

The chain combines TRBV29-1 with TRBJ2-5; tentative D call: TRBD2 (6 bases). The CDR3 extends over 14 amino acids. V was pared by 1 base and J by 2 bases, with 11 bases between. In germline, CDR1 is SQVTM, CDR2 ANQGSEA. CDR3 loop: CSVEGDLQQETQYF. CDR3 DNA: TGCAGCGTTGAAGGGGACTTGCAACAAGAGACCCAGTACTTC.

This clone was recorded once. The V call is TRBV6-5, the J call TRBJ2-3; D is uncertain. The CDR3 spans 14 residues. The V gene's germline CDR1 is MNHEY and CDR2 SVGAGI. Trimming cost V 1 base and J 4 bases, with 9 bases left between them. Written as DNA, the CDR3 is TGTGCCAGCAGTTACTTGGGGTATGCAGATACGCAGTATTTT. Its translation is CASSYLGYADTQYF.

The chain employs TRBV7-9 and TRBJ2-5, with D possibly matching TRBD1 (5 bases). Germline V CDR1 and CDR2: SEHNR, FQNEAQ (reference sequence). Trimming removed 6 bases from V and 1 base from J, with 21 bases in between. The CDR3 length is 17 residues. The CDR3 region is CASSVAGLGPSQETQYF. In DNA, the CDR3 is TGTGCCAGCAGTGTAGCAGGGCTAGGGCCGTCCCAAGAGACCCAGTACTTC.

This chain connects TRBV5-6 to TRBJ2-1, with 11 bases aligning to TRBD1. Trimming removed 3 bases from V and 4 bases from J; junction bases left unmatched: 6. Germline CDR1 and CDR2: SGHDT and YYEEEE. The CDR3 runs to 16 residues. The CDR3 here is CASSSDRGRTYNEQFF. The CDR3 DNA follows: TGTGCCAGCAGCTCGGACAGGGGGCGAACTTACAATGAGCAGTTCTTC.

The chain combines TRBV7-3 with TRBJ2-2, with D possibly matching TRBD1 (5 bases). This CDR3 has 16 residues. V lost 3 bases and J 1 base, leaving 12 bases between the germline ends. The germline CDR1 and CDR2 sequences are SGHTA and FQGTGA. This CDR3 reads CASSLIDSLNTGELFF. The CDR3, as DNA: TGTGCCAGCAGCTTGATTGACAGCCTGAACACCGGGGAGCTGTTTTTT.

CDR3 coding DNA: TGTGCCAGCAGGAGGGAGCTGTACTTGTCCTACGAGCAGTACTTC. Protein: CASRRELYLSYEQYF. The chain employs TRBV2 and TRBJ2-7, with D possibly being TRBD2 (5 bases). V lost 6 bases and J 1 base, leaving 16 bases between the germline ends. CDR3 length: 15 amino acids. Germline CDR1 SNHLY, CDR2 FYNNEI.

The chain carries TRBV10-3 and TRBJ1-2, with 9 bases matching TRBD1. CDR1 is ENHRY, CDR2 SYGVKD, per germline. J lost 3 bases, V lost 2 bases, and 7 bases had no gene match. This CDR3 region has 16 residues. The CDR3 sequence: CAISETDRGDYYGYTF. The CDR3, as DNA: TGTGCCATCAGTGAGACTGACAGGGGGGATTACTATGGCTACACCTTC.

This chain uses TRBV11-2 with TRBJ1-4; TRBD1 aligns across 8 bases. J lost 3 bases, V lost 0 bases, and 9 bases had no gene match. Looked up from germline, CDR1 is SGHAT and CDR2 is FQNNGV. This CDR3 contains 18 residues. This chain's CDR3 is CASSLDGQGALANEKLFF. CDR3 nucleotides: TGTGCCAGCAGCTTAGATGGGCAGGGGGCGCTGGCTAATGAAAAACTGTTTTTT.

This chain joins TRBV10-1 and TRBJ2-3; TRBD1 or TRBD2 may be the D gene (5 bases each). CDR1 and CDR2 (germline): WNHNN, SYGVQD (reference sequence). CDR3 length: 15 residues. Trimming pared 6 bases from V and 2 bases from J, leaving 15 bases between. Here the CDR3 reads CASSVGTAHTDTQYF. The CDR3 DNA follows: TGCGCCAGCAGCGTCGGGACGGCCCACACAGATACGCAGTATTTT.

The chain recombines TRBV19 with TRBJ2-3; 8 bases are shared with TRBD1. The V gene's germline CDR1 is LNHDA and CDR2 SQIVND (reference sequence). The CDR3 consists of 16 residues. V dropped 3 bases and J dropped 1; count of bases not matched to a gene: 6. The CDR3 region is CASSIGQGEGTDTQYF. The CDR3 bases are TGTGCCAGTAGTATCGGACAGGGCGAAGGCACAGATACGCAGTATTTT.

This chain links TRBV19 with TRBJ2-1; D not resolved. The germline CDR1 and CDR2 sequences are LNHDA and SQIVND (reference sequence). This CDR3 comprises 12 residues. Between the trimmed V and J ends, which lost 11 bases and 7 bases, there was a span of 15 bases. The CDR3 loop reads CAAGPHGNEQFF. The CDR3, as DNA: TGTGCCGCTGGACCCCACGGGAATGAGCAGTTCTTC.

The CDR3 region is CASSPDLGTDTQYF. The CDR3 bases are TGTGCCAGCAGCCCGGATCTCGGCACAGATACGCAGTATTTT. The V gene is TRBV5-4, the J gene TRBJ2-3; D gene ambiguous. The germline gives CDR1 SGHNT, CDR2 YYREEE (reference sequence). Trimming shortened V by 4 bases and J by 1 base, and 10 bases separated the two germline ends. There are 14 residues in the CDR3.

The chain links TRBV2 to TRBJ1-2, with 8 bases identical to TRBD1. V shed 6 bases and J 8 bases; nucleotides not matched to a gene: 11. The CDR3 spans 14 residues. Germline CDR1 reads SNHLY; CDR2 reads FYNNEI. Here the CDR3 reads CASRPLQGADGYTF. CDR3 bases: TGTGCCAGCAGACCCCTCCAGGGGGCCGACGGCTACACCTTC.

The chain combines TRBV7-9 with TRBJ1-3; weak D call: TRBD1 (6 bases). The CDR3 runs 18 residues. The V end lost 1 base, the J end lost 2 bases, and 18 bases lay between the germline ends. Germline V gene data show CDR1 as SEHNR and CDR2 as FQNEAQ (reference sequence). The CDR3 sequence is CASSLDPQRGAAGNTIYF. As DNA, the CDR3 is TGTGCCAGCAGCTTAGATCCGCAAAGGGGGGCTGCTGGAAACACCATATATTTT.

The chain joins TRBV4-3 to TRBJ2-5, with TRBD2 matching 14 bases. With V trimmed by 3 bases and J by 5 bases, 14 bases remained unmatched. This CDR3 comprises 19 residues. Germline loops: CDR1 LGHNA, CDR2 YSLEER. Here the CDR3 reads CASSQQPGLAGAPWETQYF. The CDR3 nucleotides read TGCGCCAGCAGCCAGCAGCCGGGACTAGCGGGGGCGCCTTGGGAGACCCAGTACTTC.

The DNA for the CDR3 is TGCGCCAGCAGCCTGTATGGGACAGCTCGTGAGCAGTACTTC. This codes for CASSLYGTAREQYF. This chain connects TRBV4-1 to TRBJ2-7; 7 bases fit TRBD1. V shed 4 bases, J shed 7 bases, and the junction held 10 bases outside the gene matches. The CDR3 sequence is 14 residues long. The germline V gene has CDR1 MGHRA and CDR2 YSYEKL.